The sequence of this T cell receptor beta chain was determined in a study of blood T cells in healthy people across ages. There are 14 residues in the CDR3. Germline V gene sequence: CDR1 SGHRS, CDR2 YFSETQ. Study results and caveats: With donor CMV status unknown, expanded clonotype changes were possibly confounded.

For the second PCR, which ran for roughly 7 to 11 cycles, a sample-barcoded 5' primer and a J-beta primer mix were used. The template-switch adaptor, which had 12 random nucleotides, put a tag on each cDNA molecule. TCRdb itself ran the 5' RACE reads through MiXCR, one entry per CDR3 protein. Seen here are some 710,000 distinct CDR3 sequences, approximately 22% observed once, and the top ten hold 20% to 25%. Regarding this clonotype: Its target is not known. An end of the junction differs from the germline gene, which may be a read error.

The chain carries TRBV5-1 and TRBJ2-3; tentative D call: TRBD1 (5 bases). Sequenced: blood. The TCR comes from a man aged 70-80 years in good health. The CDR3 nucleotides read TGCGCCGGCAGCTTGGATTTCCCCACAGGTACGCAGTATTTT. Amino acids: CAGSLDFPTGTQYF.